The next 23 T cell receptor beta chains were all read from a single sample in a study of T cells in localized non-small cell lung cancer. Here immunoSEQ multiplex PCR was the method, and the copy in TCRdb shows in-frame clones only, minus some. The sample lists under 5,500 clones; 30% to 40% were seen once. Sequencing used lung tumor tissue, obtained before any cancer treatment. Every receptor here comes from a female donor of 60 years or more with stage I lung adenocarcinoma.

This clone is medium-sized in the sample. The chain joins TRBV11-3 to TRBJ2-1; D uncertain. Looked up from germline, CDR1 is SGHNT and CDR2 is YENEEA. V lost 5 bases to trimming and J lost 4 bases, with 18 bases between them. The CDR3 covers 16 residues. The DNA of the CDR3 is TGTGCCAGCAGCCTGGGCCACAGAGCAGATTACAATGAGCAGTTCTTC. Protein product: CASSLGHRADYNEQFF.

This clone was found a few times. CDR3: CASSLGQPSTNEKLFF. CDR3 nucleotide sequence: TGCGCCAGCAGCTTGGGACAGCCTTCAACTAATGAAAAACTGTTTTTT. The chain has TRBV5-1 and TRBJ1-4; TRBD1 might be the D (5 bases). Trimming stripped 0 bases from V and 0 bases from J, with 9 bases between. From germline, CDR1 is SGHRS and CDR2 YFSETQ. The CDR3 is 16 amino acids. Filled out from reference TRBV5-1 and TRBJ1-4, the complete variable domain reads KAGVTQTPRYLIKTRGQQVTLSCSPISGHRSVSWYQQTPGQGLQFLFEYFSETQRNKGNFPGRFSGRQFSNSRSEMNVSTLELGDSALYLCASSLGQPSTNEKLFFGSGTQLSVL.

The chain employs TRBV19 and TRBJ2-1; D is perhaps TRBD1 (5 bases). CDR3 length equals 15 residues. Germline-derived CDR1 and CDR2 are LNHDA and SQIVND (reference sequence). The V end lost 6 bases, the J end lost 2 bases, and 14 bases lay between the germline ends. The CDR3 is CASRSEGAAYNEQFF. CDR3 sequence (DNA): TGTGCCAGTAGATCGGAAGGGGCGGCCTACAATGAGCAGTTCTTC.

This clone was counted a few times. This chain connects TRBV10-3 to TRBJ2-7, with TRBD2 identical over 7 bases. The V gene end was trimmed by 3 bases and the J gene end by 9 bases; junction bases not matched to a gene: 14. CDR3 length: 15 residues. Germline V gene lookup returns CDR1 ENHRY and CDR2 SYGVKD. The CDR3 here is CAISDAEAGSTGQYF. Written as DNA, the CDR3 is TGTGCCATCAGTGATGCTGAAGCGGGGTCTACAGGGCAGTACTTC.

This clone was seen a handful of times. V gene TRBV6-1 combines with J gene TRBJ1-2; D is unresolved. The CDR3 covers 18 residues. Trimming removed 1 base from V and 2 bases from J, with 20 bases in between. Germline CDR1 reads MNHNS; CDR2 reads SASEGT. The CDR3 loop is CASSEEGSGPWNNYGYTF. The CDR3 nucleotides are TGTGCCAGCAGTGAAGAAGGGTCGGGTCCCTGGAACAACTATGGCTACACCTTC.

The genes are TRBV9 and TRBJ1-3; D uncertain. The V and J ends lost 8 bases and 4 bases respectively, with 10 bases between them. This CDR3 has 12 residues. Germline loops: CDR1 SGDLS, CDR2 YYNGEE. CDR3 sequence (DNA): TGTGCCAGAAAGGGTTCCGGAAACACCATATATTTT. Its translation: CARKGSGNTIYF.

This clone was found once. The chain links TRBV6-8 to TRBJ2-4; tentatively, D is TRBD1 (6 bases). The CDR3 covers 15 residues. Germline loops: CDR1 MNHGY, CDR2 SAAAGT. Trimming stripped 4 bases from V and 0 bases from J, with 10 bases between. This CDR3 reads CASSSGQLAKNIQYF. The CDR3 coding sequence is TGTGCCAGCAGTTCAGGACAGTTAGCCAAAAACATTCAGTACTTC.

This CDR3 is CASSFAGISYEQYF. CDR3 DNA sequence: TGTGCCAGCAGTTTCGCCGGGATTTCCTACGAGCAGTACTTC. The rearrangement joins TRBV28 to TRBJ2-7; D possibly corresponds to TRBD2 (5 bases). The CDR3 is made up of 14 amino acids. The germline gives CDR1 MDHEN, CDR2 SYDVKM. Trimming left V 3 bases short and J 1 base short, with 10 bases between.

This clone was seen only once. This chain joins TRBV10-2 and TRBJ2-1; 7 bases agree with TRBD2. Trimming cost V 6 bases and J 4 bases; bases outside gene matches: 3. Looked up from germline, CDR1 is WSHSY and CDR2 is SAAADI. There are 13 residues in the CDR3. Here the CDR3 DNA reads TGCGCCAGCAGAGCGGGGAGGTACAATGAGCAGTTCTTC. Amino acids: CASRAGRYNEQFF.

By share, this clone ranks as medium-sized. The CDR3 here is CASSLDLAGAHTEAFF. CDR3 DNA sequence: TGTGCCAGCAGCTTGGATCTTGCTGGCGCCCACACTGAAGCTTTCTTT. The genes are TRBV11-3 and TRBJ1-1; D uncertain. The CDR3 is 16 amino acids. V was pared by 3 bases and J by 3 bases, with 17 bases between. The V gene's germline CDR1 is SGHNT and CDR2 YENEEA.

This clone is categorized as medium-sized (0.01 to 0.1%). The rearrangement joins TRBV9 to TRBJ2-7; 11 nucleotides line up with TRBD2. The CDR3 is 18 amino acids. Per germline, CDR1 SGDLS and CDR2 YYNGEE. Trimming took 4 bases from V and 2 from J; bases not matched to a gene: 14. DNA for the CDR3: TGTGCCAGCAGCTCAAATAACCCACTAGCGGGGGTTGCCTACGAGCAGTACTTC. Translated: CASSSNNPLAGVAYEQYF.

The chain uses TRBV28 and TRBJ1-2; no reliable D call. The germline V gene encodes CDR1 MDHEN and CDR2 SYDVKM. The CDR3 sequence is 12 residues long. V was clipped by 3 bases and J by 7 bases, with 9 bases between them. CDR3 in amino acids: CASSFSVGGYTF. CDR3 DNA sequence: TGTGCCAGCAGTTTCTCGGTGGGTGGCTACACCTTC.

V gene TRBV19 combines with J gene TRBJ2-2; D is uncertain. The CDR3 length is 15 residues. The germline V gene encodes CDR1 LNHDA and CDR2 SQIVND (reference sequence). V dropped 1 base and J dropped 1 base, with 7 bases sitting between them. The CDR3 region has the DNA TGTGCCAGTAGTATAGCCCGGCTGAACACCGGGGAGCTGTTTTTT. Translated, it gives CASSIARLNTGELFF.

This chain uses TRBV18 with TRBJ1-4; D gene unclear. The V gene's germline CDR1 is KGHSH and CDR2 LQKENI. The CDR3 spans 16 residues. V lost 1 base and J 0 bases, leaving 9 bases between the germline ends. The CDR3 protein is CASSPQIVATNEKLFF. The CDR3 coding sequence is TGTGCCAGCTCACCACAAATAGTTGCAACTAATGAAAAACTGTTTTTT. Full variable domain (rest looked up from reference TRBV18 and TRBJ1-4): NAGVMQNPRHLVRRRGQEARLRCSPMKGHSHVYWYRQLPEEGLKFMVYLQKENIIDESGMPKERFSAEFPKEGPSILRIQQVVRGDSAAYFCASSPQIVATNEKLFFGSGTQLSVL.

The chain carries TRBV19 and TRBJ2-3, with 9 bases lining up with TRBD1. CDR1 is LNHDA and CDR2 is SQIVND in the germline V gene (reference sequence). Germline trimming cut 3 bases from V and 3 bases from J; bases unmatched to any gene: 4. The CDR3 is made up of 15 amino acids. CDR3 DNA sequence: TGTGCCAGTAGTATCGCCGGGACAGGGACAGATACGCAGTATTTT. As protein: CASSIAGTGTDTQYF.

The chain carries TRBV18 and TRBJ1-2, with D uncertain. Per the germline V gene, CDR1 is KGHSH and CDR2 is LQKENI. The CDR3 spans 13 residues. V lost 1 base, J lost 3 bases, and 6 bases lay in between. The CDR3 DNA sequence: TGTGCCAGCTCACCACAGGATTACTATGGCTACACCTTC. This encodes CASSPQDYYGYTF.

This rearrangement joins TRBV6-8 to TRBJ2-7, with D tentatively TRBD1 or TRBD2 (5 bases each). The V and J ends lost 6 bases and 7 bases respectively, with 16 bases between them. The CDR3 has 13 amino acids. Germline-derived CDR1 and CDR2 are MNHGY and SAAAGT. The CDR3 is CASRPGLLREQYF. Written as DNA, the CDR3 is TGTGCCAGCAGGCCGGGGCTGCTGAGGGAGCAGTACTTC.

This clone is medium-sized (0.01 to 0.1%) within its sample. The V call is TRBV28, the J call TRBJ1-5, with D tentatively TRBD1 (6 bases). The length of the CDR3 is 13 residues. The V end lost 11 bases, the J end lost 6 bases, and 17 bases lay between the germline ends. Looked up from germline, CDR1 is MDHEN and CDR2 is SYDVKM. Here the CDR3 DNA reads TGTGCCGGACGACAGGCACTTGGTCAGCCCCAGCATTTT. It codes for CAGRQALGQPQHF.

There are a few counts of this clone. This chain joins TRBV11-3 and TRBJ1-2, with 9 bases that match TRBD1. The CDR3 extends over 14 amino acids. J was trimmed by 3 bases and V by 3 bases; bases with no gene match: 2. Germline-derived CDR1 and CDR2 are SGHNT and YENEEA. CDR3 DNA sequence: TGTGCCAGCAGCTTGGACAGGGGCGACTATGGCTACACCTTC. This translates into CASSLDRGDYGYTF.

The sample holds a few counts of this clone. Read data end 1 residue before the CDR3 end; the end is taken from the germline J gene. The V and J genes are TRBV10-3 and TRBJ1-4; D unclear. There are 15 residues in the CDR3. CDR1 is ENHRY and CDR2 is SYGVKD in the germline V gene. The V gene lost 2 bases and the J gene lost 4 bases, with 11 bases spanning the gap. CDR3 bases read: TGTGCCATCAGTGAGGCCCAGAAATTTAATGAAAAACTGTTT. Protein product: CAISEAQKFNEKLF. The whole CDR3 sequence is CAISEAQKFNEKLFF.

By its share, this clone is medium-sized. This rearrangement joins TRBV6-8 to TRBJ2-7; tentatively, D is TRBD1 (6 bases). The CDR3 extends over 14 amino acids. V was pared by 6 bases and J by 0 bases, with 12 bases between. Germline-derived CDR1 and CDR2 are MNHGY and SAAAGT. Written as DNA, the CDR3 is TGTGCCAGCAGGTGGACAGATACCTCCTACGAGCAGTACTTC. It encodes CASRWTDTSYEQYF.

Only a few counts were recorded for this clone. The rearrangement uses TRBV6-8 and TRBJ2-2; D may be TRBD1 or TRBD2 (5 bases each). The CDR3 contains 16 residues. With 6 bases removed from V and 6 bases from J, the gap between germline ends came to 20 bases. Germline CDR1 and CDR2: MNHGY and SAAAGT. The CDR3 sequence: CASRRMGVYGPGELFF. As DNA, the CDR3 is TGTGCCAGCAGAAGAATGGGGGTTTACGGACCCGGGGAGCTGTTTTTT.

V is TRBV29-1 and J is TRBJ2-3, with a weak D call TRBD2 (5 bases). Trimming took off 4 bases at V and 3 bases at J, with 8 bases between the two ends. The CDR3 has 12 residues. Germline CDR1 SQVTM, CDR2 ANQGSEA. CDR3 residues: CSVVRATDTQYF. The CDR3 DNA reads as TGCAGCGTTGTGAGGGCAACAGATACGCAGTATTTT.